Below, 9 T cell receptor beta chains from the same sample are listed, as sequenced in a study of shared clonotypes between healthy human individuals. Some clones are missing from TCRdb's copy, which holds only in-frame ones; the method was immunoSEQ multiplex PCR. Of roughly 2.1 million clones listed, about 92% are singletons. The naive CD8 fraction comprised CD45RO-negative cells positively selected for CCR7 and excluded terminally differentiated effector memory CD45RA+ cells. The sequenced sample consisted of naive CD8+ T cells from PBMCs. These receptors originate from a young man in good health. Some clones in this sample may be carry-over from other donors' samples.

This chain uses TRBV10-2 with TRBJ1-1; tentative D call: TRBD1 (6 bases). CDR1 and CDR2 (germline): WSHSY, SAAADI. The CDR3 consists of 15 residues. The V end was cut by 6 bases, the J end by 10 bases, with 24 bases between. The CDR3 DNA sequence: TGCGCCAGCAGCTCGACGAGGGACCAGCCCAGGGGAGCTTTCTTT. Protein: CASSSTRDQPRGAFF.

The chain employs TRBV4-1 and TRBJ2-7, with 8 bases lining up with TRBD1. The trim removed 4 bases at V and 2 bases at J, leaving 10 bases unmatched. There are 16 residues in the CDR3. Germline lookup yields CDR1 MGHRA and CDR2 YSYEKL. The CDR3 sequence: CASSPTGTGPPYEQYF. The DNA for the CDR3 is TGCGCCAGCAGCCCAACAGGGACAGGCCCCCCCTACGAGCAGTACTTC.

This rearrangement joins TRBV9 to TRBJ2-5; 7 positions agree with TRBD1. Germline assignment: CDR1 SGDLS and CDR2 YYNGEE. The CDR3 runs 14 residues. Unmatched junction bases numbered 5, after V lost 3 bases and J lost 3 bases. CDR3 in DNA: TGTGCCAGCAGCGACGGGACAGTAAAAGAGACCCAGTACTTC. This translates into CASSDGTVKETQYF.

This clone was recorded only once. The chain employs TRBV6-1 and TRBJ2-7; D not certain. CDR1 is MNHNS, CDR2 SASEGT, per germline. Trimming pared 6 bases from V and 0 bases from J, leaving 9 bases between. This CDR3 region has 13 residues. The CDR3 here is CASREQSSYEQYF. DNA for the CDR3: TGTGCCAGCAGGGAACAGAGCTCCTACGAGCAGTACTTC.

The rearrangement joins TRBV6-1 to TRBJ2-7; D ambiguous. The CDR3 covers 15 residues. The V end was cut by 6 bases, the J end by 0 bases, with 15 bases between. Germline V gene lookup returns CDR1 MNHNS and CDR2 SASEGT. CDR3 residues: CASSPRYLYSYEQYF. CDR3 nucleotides: TGTGCCAGCAGCCCCAGGTACCTATACTCCTACGAGCAGTACTTC.

A remark on this clone: Other DNA sequences from this sample encode an identical CDR3 as well. The chain employs TRBV28 and TRBJ1-5; 8 bases are shared with TRBD1. Losses at the gene ends were 4 bases for V and 6 bases for J; bases not matched to a gene: 5. This CDR3 region has 14 residues. CDR1 MDHEN and CDR2 SYDVKM come from the germline V gene. CDR3 sequence reads: CASSSGQGGQPQHF. The CDR3 nucleotides are TGTGCCAGCAGTTCTGGACAGGGCGGTCAGCCCCAGCATTTT.

The chain joins TRBV7-3 to TRBJ2-1; a possible D gene is TRBD2 (6 bases). Trimming cost V 5 bases and J 5 bases, with 16 bases left between them. The germline V gene encodes CDR1 SGHTA and CDR2 FQGTGA. This CDR3 has 15 amino acids. Written as DNA, the CDR3 is TGTGCCAGCAGCCATTATGGACTACCAAACAATGAGCAGTTCTTC. It specifies CASSHYGLPNNEQFF.

A word on this clone: Distinct nucleotide sequences in the sample also encode this CDR3. V and J are TRBV28 and TRBJ1-2, with D possibly being TRBD1 (6 bases). The CDR3 runs to 11 residues. Trimming took 6 bases from V and 6 from J, leaving 8 bases between them. Germline CDR1 is MDHEN and CDR2 is SYDVKM. Here the CDR3 DNA reads TGTGCCAGCAGCCCAGGGGATGGCTACACCTTC. Encoded protein: CASSPGDGYTF.

This chain uses TRBV27 with TRBJ1-1, with D maybe TRBD1 (5 bases). CDR3 size: 11 residues. Germline values: CDR1 MNHEY, CDR2 SMNVEV (reference sequence). With 8 bases removed from V and 1 base from J, the gap between germline ends came to 5 bases. The CDR3 DNA reads as TGTGCCAGCGGACAGAACACTGAAGCTTTCTTT. It encodes CASGQNTEAFF.